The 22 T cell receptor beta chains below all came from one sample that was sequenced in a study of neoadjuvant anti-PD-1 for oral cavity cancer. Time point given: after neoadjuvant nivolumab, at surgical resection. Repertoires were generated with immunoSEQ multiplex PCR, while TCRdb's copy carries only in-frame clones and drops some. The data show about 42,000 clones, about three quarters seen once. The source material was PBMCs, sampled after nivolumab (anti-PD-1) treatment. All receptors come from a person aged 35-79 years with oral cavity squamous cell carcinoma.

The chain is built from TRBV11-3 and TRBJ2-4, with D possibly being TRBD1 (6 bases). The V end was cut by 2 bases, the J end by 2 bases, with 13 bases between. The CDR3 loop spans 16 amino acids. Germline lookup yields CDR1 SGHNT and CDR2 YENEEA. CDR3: CASSLTQGWTKNIQYF. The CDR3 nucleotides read TGTGCCAGCAGCTTAACCCAGGGGTGGACCAAAAACATTCAGTACTTC.

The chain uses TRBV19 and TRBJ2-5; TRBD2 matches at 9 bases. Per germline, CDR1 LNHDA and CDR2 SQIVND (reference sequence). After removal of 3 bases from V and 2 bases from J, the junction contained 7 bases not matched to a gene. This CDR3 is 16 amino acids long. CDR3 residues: CASSIAPLAGQETQYF. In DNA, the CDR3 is TGTGCCAGTAGTATCGCCCCTCTAGCGGGGCAAGAGACCCAGTACTTC.

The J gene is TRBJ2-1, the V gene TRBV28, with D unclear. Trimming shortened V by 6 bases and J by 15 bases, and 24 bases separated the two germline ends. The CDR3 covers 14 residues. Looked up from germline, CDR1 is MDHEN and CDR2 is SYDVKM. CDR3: CASSKLSRTAAMFF. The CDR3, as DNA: TGTGCCAGCAGCAAACTCTCACGGACCGCAGCGATGTTCTTC. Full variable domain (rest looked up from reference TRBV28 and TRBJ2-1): DVKVTQSSRYLVKRTGEKVFLECVQDMDHENMFWYRQDPGLGLRLIYFSYDVKMKEKGDIPEGYSVSREKKERFSLILESASTNQTSMYLCASSKLSRTAAMFFGPGTRLTVL.

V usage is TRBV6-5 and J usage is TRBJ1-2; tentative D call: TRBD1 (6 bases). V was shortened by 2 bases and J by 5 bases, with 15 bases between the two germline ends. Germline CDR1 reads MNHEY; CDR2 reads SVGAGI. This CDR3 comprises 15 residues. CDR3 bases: TGTGCCAGCAGTTACGGCCAGGGGAGTGGGTATGGCTACACCTTC. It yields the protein CASSYGQGSGYGYTF.

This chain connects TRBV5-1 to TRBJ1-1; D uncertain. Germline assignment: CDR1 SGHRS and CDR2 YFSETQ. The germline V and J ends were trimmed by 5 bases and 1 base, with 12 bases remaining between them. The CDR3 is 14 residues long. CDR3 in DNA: TGCGCCAGCAGAATCCAACCCAAGAACACTGAAGCTTTCTTT. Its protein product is CASRIQPKNTEAFF.

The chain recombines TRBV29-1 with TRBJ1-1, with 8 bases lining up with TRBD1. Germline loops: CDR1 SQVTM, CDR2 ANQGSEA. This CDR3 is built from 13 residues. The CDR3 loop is CSAGWTGSTEAFF. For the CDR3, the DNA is TGCAGTGCGGGGTGGACAGGGTCCACTGAAGCTTTCTTT.

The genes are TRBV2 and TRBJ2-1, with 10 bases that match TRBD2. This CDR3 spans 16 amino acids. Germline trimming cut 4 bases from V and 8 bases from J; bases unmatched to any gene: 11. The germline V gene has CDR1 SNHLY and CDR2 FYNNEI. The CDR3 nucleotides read TGTGCCAGCAGTGGGGGACGGACTAGCGGATTCGATGAGCAGTTCTTC. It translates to CASSGGRTSGFDEQFF.

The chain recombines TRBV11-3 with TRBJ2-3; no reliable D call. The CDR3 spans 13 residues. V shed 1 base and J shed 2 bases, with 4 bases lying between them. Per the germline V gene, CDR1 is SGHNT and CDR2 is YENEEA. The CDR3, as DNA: TGTGCCAGCAGCTTAGGTGACACAGATACGCAGTATTTT. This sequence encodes CASSLGDTDTQYF.

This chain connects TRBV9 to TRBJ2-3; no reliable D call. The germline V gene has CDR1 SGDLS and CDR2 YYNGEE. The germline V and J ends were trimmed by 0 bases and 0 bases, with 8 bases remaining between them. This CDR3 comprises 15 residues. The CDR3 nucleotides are TGTGCCAGCAGCGTAGGATCTACTAGCACAGATACGCAGTATTTT. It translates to CASSVGSTSTDTQYF.

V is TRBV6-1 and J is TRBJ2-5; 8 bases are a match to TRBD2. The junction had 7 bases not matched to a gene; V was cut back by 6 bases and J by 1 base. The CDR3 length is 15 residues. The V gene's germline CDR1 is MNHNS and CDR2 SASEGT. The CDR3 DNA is TGTGCCAGCAGCTATAGCGGGACCCGCCAAGAGACCCAGTACTTC. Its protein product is CASSYSGTRQETQYF.

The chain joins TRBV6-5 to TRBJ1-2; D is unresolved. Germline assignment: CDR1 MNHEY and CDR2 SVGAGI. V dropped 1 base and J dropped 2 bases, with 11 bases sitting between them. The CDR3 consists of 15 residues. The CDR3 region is CASSYWNQLNYGYTF. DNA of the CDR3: TGTGCCAGCAGTTACTGGAACCAGCTAAACTATGGCTACACCTTC.

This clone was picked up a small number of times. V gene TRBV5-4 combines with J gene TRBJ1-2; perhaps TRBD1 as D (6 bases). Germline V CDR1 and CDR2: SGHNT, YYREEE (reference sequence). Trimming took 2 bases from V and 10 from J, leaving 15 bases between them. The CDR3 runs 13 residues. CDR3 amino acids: CASSFGGQPSYTF. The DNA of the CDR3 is TGTGCCAGCAGCTTCGGCGGACAGCCATCCTACACCTTC.

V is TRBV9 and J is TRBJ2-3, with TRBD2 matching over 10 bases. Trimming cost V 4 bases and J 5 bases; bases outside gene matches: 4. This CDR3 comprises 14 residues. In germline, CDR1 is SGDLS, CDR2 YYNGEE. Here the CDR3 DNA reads TGTGCCAGCAGCCTCAGCGGGAGGGAAGATACGCAGTATTTT. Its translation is CASSLSGREDTQYF. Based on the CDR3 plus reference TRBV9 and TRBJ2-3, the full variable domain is DSGVTQTPKHLITATGQRVTLRCSPRSGDLSVYWYQQSLDQGLQFLIQYYNGEERAKGNILERFSAQQFPDLHSELNLSSLELGDSALYFCASSLSGREDTQYFGPGTRLTVL.

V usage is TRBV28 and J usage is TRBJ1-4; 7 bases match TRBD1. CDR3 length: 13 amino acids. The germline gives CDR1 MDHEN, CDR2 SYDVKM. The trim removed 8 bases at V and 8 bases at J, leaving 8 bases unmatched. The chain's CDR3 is CASGRGGREKLFF. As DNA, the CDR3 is TGTGCCAGCGGCAGGGGGGGGCGCGAAAAACTGTTTTTT.

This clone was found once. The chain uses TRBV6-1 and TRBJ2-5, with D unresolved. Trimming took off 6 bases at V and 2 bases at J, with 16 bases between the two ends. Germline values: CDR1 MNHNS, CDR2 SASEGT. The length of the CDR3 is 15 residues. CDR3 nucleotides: TGTGCCAGCAGGACGGGCTGGGGAATACAAGAGACCCAGTACTTC. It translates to CASRTGWGIQETQYF.

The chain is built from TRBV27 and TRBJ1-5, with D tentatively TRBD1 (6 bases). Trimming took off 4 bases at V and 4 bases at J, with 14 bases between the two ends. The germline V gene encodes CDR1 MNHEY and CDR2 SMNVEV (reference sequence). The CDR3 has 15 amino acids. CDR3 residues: CASSSGARGNQPQHF. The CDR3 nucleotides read TGTGCCAGCAGTTCGGGGGCGCGGGGGAATCAGCCCCAGCATTTT.

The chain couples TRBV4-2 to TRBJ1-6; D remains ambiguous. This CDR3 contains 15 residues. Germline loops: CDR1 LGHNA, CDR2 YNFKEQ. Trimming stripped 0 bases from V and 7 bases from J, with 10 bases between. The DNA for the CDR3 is TGTGCCAGCAGCCAAGATAGGAGGGCCAATTCACCCCTCCACTTT. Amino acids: CASSQDRRANSPLHF.

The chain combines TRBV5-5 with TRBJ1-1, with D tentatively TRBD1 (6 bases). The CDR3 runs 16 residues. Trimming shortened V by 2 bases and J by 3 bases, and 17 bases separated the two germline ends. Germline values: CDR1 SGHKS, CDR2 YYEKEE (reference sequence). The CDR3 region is CASSFPSGGKYTEAFF. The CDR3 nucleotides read TGTGCCAGCAGCTTCCCCTCGGGGGGCAAGTACACTGAAGCTTTCTTT.

CDR3 sequence: CASSVADGGDEAFF. DNA of the CDR3: TGTGCCAGCAGCGTAGCGGACGGGGGAGATGAAGCTTTCTTT. The chain joins TRBV9 to TRBJ1-1; a weak D match, TRBD1 (5 bases). The CDR3 length is 14 residues. The germline V gene has CDR1 SGDLS and CDR2 YYNGEE. V was pared by 0 bases and J by 7 bases, with 13 bases between.

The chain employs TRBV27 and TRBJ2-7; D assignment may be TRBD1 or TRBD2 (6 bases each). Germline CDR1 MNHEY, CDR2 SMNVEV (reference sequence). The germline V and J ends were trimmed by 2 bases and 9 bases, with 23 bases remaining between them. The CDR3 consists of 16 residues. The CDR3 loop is CASSLHGGPSLSGQYF. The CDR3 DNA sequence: TGTGCCAGCAGTTTACACGGGGGCCCCAGCCTATCGGGGCAGTACTTC.

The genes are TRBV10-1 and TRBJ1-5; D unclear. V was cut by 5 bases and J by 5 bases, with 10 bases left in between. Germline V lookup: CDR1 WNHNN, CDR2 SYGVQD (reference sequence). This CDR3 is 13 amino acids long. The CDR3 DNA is TGCGCCAGCAGTCCGGGCCGAGATCAGCCCCAGCATTTT. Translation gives CASSPGRDQPQHF.

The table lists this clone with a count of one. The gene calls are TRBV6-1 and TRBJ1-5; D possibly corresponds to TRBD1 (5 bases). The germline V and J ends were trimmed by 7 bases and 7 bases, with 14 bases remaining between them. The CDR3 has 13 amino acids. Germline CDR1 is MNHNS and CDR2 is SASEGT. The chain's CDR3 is CASKKGQDQPQHF. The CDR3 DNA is TGTGCCAGCAAGAAGGGGCAGGACCAGCCCCAGCATTTT.